This T cell receptor beta chain appears in the sequencing data of a study of CD4+ T cells in melanoma. Study results and caveats: Reportedly, melanoma neoantigen-specific CD4+ T cells showed varied differentiation states.

Germline loops: CDR1 SGHDT, CDR2 YYEEEE. The ends were cut back, 0 bases at V and 3 bases at J, with 10 bases in the middle. This CDR3 has 14 amino acids. The assay was immunoSEQ multiplex PCR, and TCRdb's table has in-frame clones only and misses some. The table records around 7,100 clones, around 50% of them present only once. As to this clone: Its antigen is not known. Distinct nucleotide sequences in the sample also encode this CDR3.

The chain has TRBV5-6 and TRBJ2-7; D might be TRBD1 (5 bases). The sample consisted of cells from a culture (not recorded whether cultured in vitro). This sequence was found in a human donor with melanoma. The CDR3 loop is CASSLAQGYYEQYF. In DNA, the CDR3 is TGTGCCAGCAGCTTGGCCCAGGGATACTACGAGCAGTACTTC.